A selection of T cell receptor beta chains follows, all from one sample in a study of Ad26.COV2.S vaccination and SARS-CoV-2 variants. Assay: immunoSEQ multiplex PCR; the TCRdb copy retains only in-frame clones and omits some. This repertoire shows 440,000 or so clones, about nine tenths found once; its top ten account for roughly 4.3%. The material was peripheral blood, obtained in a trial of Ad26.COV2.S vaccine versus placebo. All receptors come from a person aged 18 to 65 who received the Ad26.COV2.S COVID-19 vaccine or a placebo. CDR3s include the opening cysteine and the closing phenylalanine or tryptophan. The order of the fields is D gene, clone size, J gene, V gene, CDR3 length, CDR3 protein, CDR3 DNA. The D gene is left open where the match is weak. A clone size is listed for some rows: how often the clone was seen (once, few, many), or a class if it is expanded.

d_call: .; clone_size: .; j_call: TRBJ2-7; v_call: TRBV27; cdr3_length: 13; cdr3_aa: CASSLAVPYEQYF; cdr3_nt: TGTGCCAGCAGTCTCGCCGTCCCCTACGAGCAGTACTTC
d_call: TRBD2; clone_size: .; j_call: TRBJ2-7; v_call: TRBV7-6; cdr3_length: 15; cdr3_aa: CASSSLAGPSYEQYF; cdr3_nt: TGTGCCAGCAGCTCTTTAGCGGGCCCCTCCTACGAGCAGTACTTC
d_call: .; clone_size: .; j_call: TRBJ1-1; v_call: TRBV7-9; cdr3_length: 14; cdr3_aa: CASSLEPENTEAFF; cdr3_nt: TGTGCCAGCAGCTTAGAGCCCGAAAACACTGAAGCTTTCTTT
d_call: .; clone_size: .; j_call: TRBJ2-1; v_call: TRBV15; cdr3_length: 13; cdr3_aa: CATSRRGWGEQFF; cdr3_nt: TGTGCCACCAGCAGGAGGGGCTGGGGAGAGCAGTTCTTC
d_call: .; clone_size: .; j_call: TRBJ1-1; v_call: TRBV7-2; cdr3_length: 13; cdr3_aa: CASSLEGPPEAFF; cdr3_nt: TGTGCCAGCAGCCTAGAGGGCCCCCCTGAAGCTTTCTTT
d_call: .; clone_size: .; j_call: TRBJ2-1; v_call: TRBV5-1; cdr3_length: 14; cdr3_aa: CASGGLGGRNEQFF; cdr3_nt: TGCGCCAGCGGGGGACTAGGGGGCCGAAATGAGCAGTTCTTC
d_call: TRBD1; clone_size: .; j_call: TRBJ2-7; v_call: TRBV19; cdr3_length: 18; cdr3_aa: CASSKSGTGAADSYEQYF; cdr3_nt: TGTGCCAGTAGTAAATCCGGGACAGGGGCCGCTGACTCCTACGAGCAGTACTTC
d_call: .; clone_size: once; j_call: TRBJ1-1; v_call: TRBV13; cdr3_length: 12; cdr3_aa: CASSLENTEAFF; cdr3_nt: TGTGCCAGCAGCCTAGAGAACACTGAAGCTTTCTTT
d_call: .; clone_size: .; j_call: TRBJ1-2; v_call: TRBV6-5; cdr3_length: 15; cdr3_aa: CASRLEGSRRDGYTF; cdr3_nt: TGTGCCAGCCGCCTCGAAGGCAGCCGCCGGGATGGCTACACCTTC
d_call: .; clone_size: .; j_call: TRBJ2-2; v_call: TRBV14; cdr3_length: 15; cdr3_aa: CASKRDSAFTGELFF; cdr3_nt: TGTGCCAGCAAACGGGACTCTGCCTTCACCGGGGAGCTGTTTTTT
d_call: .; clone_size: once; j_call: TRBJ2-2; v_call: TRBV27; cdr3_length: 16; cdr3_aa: CASSLIPPQFTGELFF; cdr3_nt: TGTGCCAGCAGTTTAATTCCCCCGCAGTTCACCGGGGAGCTGTTTTTT
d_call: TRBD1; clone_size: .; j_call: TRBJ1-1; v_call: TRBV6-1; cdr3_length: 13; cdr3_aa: CASSENRGLLSFF; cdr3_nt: TGTGCCAGCAGTGAAAACAGGGGGCTCTTATCTTTCTTT
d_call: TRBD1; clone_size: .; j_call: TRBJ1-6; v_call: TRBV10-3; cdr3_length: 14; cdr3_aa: CAISAGGGGSPLHF; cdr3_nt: TGTGCCATCAGTGCAGGGGGCGGGGGATCACCCCTCCACTTT
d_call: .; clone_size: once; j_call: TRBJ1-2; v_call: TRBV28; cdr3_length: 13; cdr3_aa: CASSSRAWGGYTF; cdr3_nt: TGTGCCAGCAGTTCACGGGCCTGGGGTGGCTACACCTTC
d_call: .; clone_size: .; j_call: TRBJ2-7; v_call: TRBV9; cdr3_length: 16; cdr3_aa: CASSVGAVGRFYEQYF; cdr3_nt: TGTGCCAGCAGCGTAGGGGCGGTAGGGCGATTCTACGAGCAGTACTTC
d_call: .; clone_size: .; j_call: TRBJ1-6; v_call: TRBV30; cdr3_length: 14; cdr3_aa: CAWGQGLGNSPLHF; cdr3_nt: TGTGCCTGGGGCCAGGGGTTGGGTAATTCACCCCTCCACTTT
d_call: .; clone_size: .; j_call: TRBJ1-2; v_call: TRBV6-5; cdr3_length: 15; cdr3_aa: CASSRELGTDYGYTF; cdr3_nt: TGTGCCAGCAGTCGTGAGTTGGGAACCGACTATGGCTACACCTTC
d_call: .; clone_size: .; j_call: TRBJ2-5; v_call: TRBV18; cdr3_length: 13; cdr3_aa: CASSFTAQETQYF; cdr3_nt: TGTGCCAGCTCTTTCACGGCCCAAGAGACCCAGTACTTC
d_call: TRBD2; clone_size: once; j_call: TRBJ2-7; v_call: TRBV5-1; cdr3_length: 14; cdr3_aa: CASTLAGGSYEQYF; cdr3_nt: TGCGCCAGCACCTTAGCGGGAGGATCCTACGAGCAGTACTTC
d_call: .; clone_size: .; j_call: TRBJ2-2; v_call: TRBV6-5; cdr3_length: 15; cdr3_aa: CASSRDSIRSGELFF; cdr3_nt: TGTGCCAGCTCCCGAGACTCCATTCGATCCGGGGAGCTGTTTTTT
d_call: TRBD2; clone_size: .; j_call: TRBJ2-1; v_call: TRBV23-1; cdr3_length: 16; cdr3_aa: CASSQSGREEGNEQFF; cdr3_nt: TGCGCCAGCAGTCAATCTGGTCGGGAGGAGGGCAATGAGCAGTTCTTC
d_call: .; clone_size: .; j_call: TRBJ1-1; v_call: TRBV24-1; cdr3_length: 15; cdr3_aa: CATSDSRWVNTEAFF; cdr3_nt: TGTGCCACCAGTGATTCGCGGTGGGTGAACACTGAAGCTTTCTTT
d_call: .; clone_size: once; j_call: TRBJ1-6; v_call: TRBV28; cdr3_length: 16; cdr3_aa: CASSALQITENSPLHF; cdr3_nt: TGTGCCAGCAGTGCCCTACAGATCACCGAAAATTCACCCCTCCACTTT
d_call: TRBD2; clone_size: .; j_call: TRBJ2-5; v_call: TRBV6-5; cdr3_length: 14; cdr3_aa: CASTLGGGVETQYF; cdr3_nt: TGTGCCAGCACATTGGGCGGGGGGGTGGAGACCCAGTACTTC
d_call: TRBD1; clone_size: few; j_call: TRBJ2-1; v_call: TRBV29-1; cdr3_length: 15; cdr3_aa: CSVPFPGGFYNEQFF; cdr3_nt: TGCAGCGTTCCTTTTCCAGGGGGCTTCTACAATGAGCAGTTCTTC
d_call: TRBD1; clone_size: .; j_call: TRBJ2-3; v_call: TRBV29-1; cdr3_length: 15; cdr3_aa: CSVEQGTDYTDTQYF; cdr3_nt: TGCAGCGTTGAACAAGGGACAGATTACACAGATACGCAGTATTTT
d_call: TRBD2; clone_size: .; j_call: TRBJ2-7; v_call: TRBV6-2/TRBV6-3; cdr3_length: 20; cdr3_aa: CASSYVGGLGLAGEFYEQYF; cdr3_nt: TGTGCCAGCAGTTACGTGGGGGGACTGGGACTAGCGGGAGAGTTCTACGAGCAGTACTTC
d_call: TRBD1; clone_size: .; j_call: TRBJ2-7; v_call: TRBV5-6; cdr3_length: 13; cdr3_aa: CASSLGTVGEQYF; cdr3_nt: TGTGCCAGCAGCCTGGGGACAGTCGGCGAGCAGTACTTC
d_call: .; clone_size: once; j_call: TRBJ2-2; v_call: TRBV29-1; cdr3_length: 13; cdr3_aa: CSVVTGKAGELFF; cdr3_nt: TGCAGCGTTGTTACAGGGAAGGCCGGGGAGCTGTTTTTT
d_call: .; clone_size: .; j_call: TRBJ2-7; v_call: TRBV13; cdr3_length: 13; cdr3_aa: CASSSGTNYEQYF; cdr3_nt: TGTGCCAGCAGCTCCGGGACAAACTACGAGCAGTACTTC
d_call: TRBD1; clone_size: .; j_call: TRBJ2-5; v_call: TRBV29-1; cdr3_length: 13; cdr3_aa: CSVAGTAQETQYF; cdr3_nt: TGCAGCGTAGCCGGGACAGCACAAGAGACCCAGTACTTC